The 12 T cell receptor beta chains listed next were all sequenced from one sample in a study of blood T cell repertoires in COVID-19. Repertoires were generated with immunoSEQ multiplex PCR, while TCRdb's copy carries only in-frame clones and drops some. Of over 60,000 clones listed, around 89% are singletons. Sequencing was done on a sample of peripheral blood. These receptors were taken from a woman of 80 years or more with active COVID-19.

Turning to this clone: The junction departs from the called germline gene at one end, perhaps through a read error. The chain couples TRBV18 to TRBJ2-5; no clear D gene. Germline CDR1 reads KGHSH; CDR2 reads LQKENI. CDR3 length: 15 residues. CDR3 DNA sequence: TGTGCCAGCTCACCACCTACCGGGTCTCAAGGGACCCAGTACTTC. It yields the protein CASSPPTGSQGTQYF.

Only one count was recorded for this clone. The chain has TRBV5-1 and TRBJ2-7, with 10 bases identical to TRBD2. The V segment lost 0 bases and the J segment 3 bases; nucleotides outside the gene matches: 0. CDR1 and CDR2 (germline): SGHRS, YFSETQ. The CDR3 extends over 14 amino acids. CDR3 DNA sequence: TGCGCCAGCAGCTTGGCTAGCGGGAGCTACGAGCAGTACTTC. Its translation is CASSLASGSYEQYF.

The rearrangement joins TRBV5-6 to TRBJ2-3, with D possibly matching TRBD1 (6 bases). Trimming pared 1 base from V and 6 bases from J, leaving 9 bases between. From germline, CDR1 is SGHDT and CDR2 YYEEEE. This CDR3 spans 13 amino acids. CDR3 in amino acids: CASSLFQGDTQYF. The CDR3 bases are TGTGCCAGCAGCTTGTTTCAGGGGGATACGCAGTATTTT.

DNA of the CDR3: TGTGCCATCAGTGAGTTCAGGGGGTCTGGCTACACCTTC. Encoded protein: CAISEFRGSGYTF. The genes are TRBV10-3 and TRBJ1-2; 7 bases match TRBD1. There are 13 residues in the CDR3. V gave up 1 base and J gave up 7 bases; unmatched junction bases: 3. From germline, CDR1 is ENHRY and CDR2 SYGVKD.

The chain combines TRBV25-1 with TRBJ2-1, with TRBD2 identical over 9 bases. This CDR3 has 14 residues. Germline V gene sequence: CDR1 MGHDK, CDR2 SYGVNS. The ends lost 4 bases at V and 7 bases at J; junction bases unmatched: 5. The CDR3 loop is CASSVAGVGNEQFF. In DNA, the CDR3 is TGTGCCAGCAGTGTAGCGGGAGTGGGGAATGAGCAGTTCTTC.

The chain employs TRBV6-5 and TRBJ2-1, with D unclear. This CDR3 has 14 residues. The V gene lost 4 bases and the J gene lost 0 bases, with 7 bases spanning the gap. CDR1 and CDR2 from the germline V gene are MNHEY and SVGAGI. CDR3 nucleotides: TGTGCCAGCAGTTGGGCACCCTCCTACAATGAGCAGTTCTTC. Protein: CASSWAPSYNEQFF.

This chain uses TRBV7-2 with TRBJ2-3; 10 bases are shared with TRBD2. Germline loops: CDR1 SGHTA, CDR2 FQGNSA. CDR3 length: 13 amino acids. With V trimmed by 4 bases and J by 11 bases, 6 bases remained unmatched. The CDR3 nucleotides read TGTGCCAGCAGCTCTCAAAGACTAGCGGGGCAGTATTTT. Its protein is CASSSQRLAGQYF.

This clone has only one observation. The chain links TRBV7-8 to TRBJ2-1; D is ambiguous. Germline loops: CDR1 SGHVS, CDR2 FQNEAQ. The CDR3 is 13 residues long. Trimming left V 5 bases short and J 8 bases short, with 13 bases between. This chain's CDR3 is CASSPRVVYEQFF. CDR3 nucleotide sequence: TGTGCCAGCAGCCCCCGGGTAGTCTATGAGCAGTTCTTC.

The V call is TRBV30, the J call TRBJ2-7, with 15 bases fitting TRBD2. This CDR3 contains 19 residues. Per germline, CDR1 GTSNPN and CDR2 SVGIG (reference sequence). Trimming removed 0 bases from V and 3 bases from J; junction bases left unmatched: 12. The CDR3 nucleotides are TGTGCCTGGAGTGTACTTGGGGGGACTAGCGGGAGGTTGAGCTACGAGCAGTACTTC. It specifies CAWSVLGGTSGRLSYEQYF.

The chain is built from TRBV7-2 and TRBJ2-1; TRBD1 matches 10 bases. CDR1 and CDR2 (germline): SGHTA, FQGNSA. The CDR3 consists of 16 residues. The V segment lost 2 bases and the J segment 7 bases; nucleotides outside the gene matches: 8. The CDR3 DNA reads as TGTGCCAGCAGCTTAAGGGGGACAGGGGCGGGGAATGAGCAGTTCTTC. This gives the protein CASSLRGTGAGNEQFF. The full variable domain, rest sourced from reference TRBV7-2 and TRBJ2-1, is GAGVSQSPSNKVTEKGKDVELRCDPISGHTALYWYRQSLGQGLEFLIYFQGNSAPDKSGLPSDRFSAERTGGSVSTLTIQRTQQEDSAVYLCASSLRGTGAGNEQFFGPGTRLTVL.

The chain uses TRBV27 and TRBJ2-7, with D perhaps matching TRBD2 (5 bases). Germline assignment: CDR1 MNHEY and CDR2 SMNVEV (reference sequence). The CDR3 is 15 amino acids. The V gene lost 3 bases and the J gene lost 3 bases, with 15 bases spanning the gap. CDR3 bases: TGTGCCAGCAGTTTCTATATGGGAGAATACTACGAGCAGTACTTC. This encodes CASSFYMGEYYEQYF.

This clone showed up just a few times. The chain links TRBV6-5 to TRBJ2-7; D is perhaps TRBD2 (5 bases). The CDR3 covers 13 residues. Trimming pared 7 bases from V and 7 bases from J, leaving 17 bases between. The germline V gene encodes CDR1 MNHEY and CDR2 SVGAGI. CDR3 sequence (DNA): TGTGCCAGCACTCCGACTAAAGCTCGGGAGCAGTACTTC. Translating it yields CASTPTKAREQYF.